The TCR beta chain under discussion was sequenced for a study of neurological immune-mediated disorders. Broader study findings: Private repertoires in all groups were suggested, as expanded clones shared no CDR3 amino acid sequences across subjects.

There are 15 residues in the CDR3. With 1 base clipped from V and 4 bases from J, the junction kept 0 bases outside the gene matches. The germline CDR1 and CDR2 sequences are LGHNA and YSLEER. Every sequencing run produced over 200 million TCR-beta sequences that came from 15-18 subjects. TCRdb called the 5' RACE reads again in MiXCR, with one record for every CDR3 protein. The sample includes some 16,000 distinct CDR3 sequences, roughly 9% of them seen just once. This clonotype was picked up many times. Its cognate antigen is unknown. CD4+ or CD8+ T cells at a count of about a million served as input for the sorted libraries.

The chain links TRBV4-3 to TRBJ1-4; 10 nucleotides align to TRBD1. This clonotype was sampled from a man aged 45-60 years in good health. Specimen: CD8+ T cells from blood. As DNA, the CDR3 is TGCGCCAGCAGCCAAGGGACAGGGGGTAATGAAAAACTGTTTTTT. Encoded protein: CASSQGTGGNEKLFF.